These 21 T cell receptor beta chains were all obtained from the same sample, sequenced in a study of T-cell reconstitution after alpha-beta-depleted transplantation in children. TCRbeta library preparation incorporated unique molecular identifiers. TCRdb reprocessed the PCR reads via MiXCR and lists one record per CDR3 protein. The sample has hundreds of thousands of distinct CDR3 sequences, about 10% seen once; the top ten hold less than 4.5%. The sequencing here drew on PBMCs from the stem cell graft donor, taken from the stem cell graft. The source is a human donor who donated a stem cell graft to a child with acute myeloid leukemia.

The V gene is TRBV4-2, the J gene TRBJ2-7; TRBD2 might be the D (6 bases). V gave up 3 bases and J gave up 3 bases, with 18 bases separating them. This CDR3 contains 16 residues. Germline V CDR1 and CDR2: LGHNA, YNFKEQ. The CDR3 coding sequence is TGTGCCAGCAGCCATCCATGGGAGGACCCCAACTACGAGCAGTACTTC. Encoded protein: CASSHPWEDPNYEQYF.

V usage is TRBV20-1 and J usage is TRBJ1-1; D perhaps matches TRBD1 (5 bases). Between the trimmed V and J ends, which lost 0 bases and 1 base, there was a span of 12 bases. The germline V gene encodes CDR1 DFQATT and CDR2 SNEGSKA (reference sequence). The CDR3 contains 15 residues. CDR3 DNA sequence: TGCAGTGCTAGAGAAGGGACGGAGGAGAACACTGAAGCTTTCTTT. The encoded protein is CSAREGTEENTEAFF.

The chain combines TRBV7-9 with TRBJ2-3, with D unclear. The germline V and J ends were trimmed by 6 bases and 6 bases, with 13 bases remaining between them. Germline values: CDR1 SEHNR, CDR2 FQNEAQ (reference sequence). The CDR3 is 13 residues long. CDR3 region: CASRLNPADTQYF. The CDR3 DNA reads TGTGCCAGCAGATTGAATCCGGCCGATACGCAGTATTTT.

In this sample, this clonotype turned up a few times. The chain combines TRBV5-1 with TRBJ2-4; 12 bases are shared with TRBD1. The CDR3 totals 16 residues. Per the germline V gene, CDR1 is SGHRS and CDR2 is YFSETQ. J gave up 2 bases and V 2 bases, and 2 bases lay outside the gene matches. CDR3 nucleotides: TGCGCCAGCAGCTTAGGGACAGGGGGCACCAAAAACATTCAGTACTTC. This gives the protein CASSLGTGGTKNIQYF.

The J gene is TRBJ2-1, the V gene TRBV28; 8 nucleotides match TRBD2. This CDR3 is built from 16 residues. Germline V gene sequence: CDR1 MDHEN, CDR2 SYDVKM. With 5 bases clipped from V and 3 bases from J, the junction kept 9 bases outside the gene matches. CDR3 in amino acids: CASSHGGAGDYNEQFF. In DNA, the CDR3 is TGTGCCAGCAGTCACGGGGGAGCGGGAGACTACAATGAGCAGTTCTTC.

The gene calls are TRBV18 and TRBJ2-1; D might be TRBD2 (5 bases). The CDR3 sequence is 13 residues long. Germline V gives CDR1 KGHSH, CDR2 LQKENI. The germline V and J ends were trimmed by 5 bases and 7 bases, with 12 bases remaining between them. The CDR3 here is CASSGLLTNEQFF. The CDR3 nucleotides read TGTGCCAGCTCAGGACTTCTGACGAATGAGCAGTTCTTC.

V and J are TRBV18 and TRBJ2-7; 8 bases fit TRBD2. Germline CDR1 and CDR2: KGHSH and LQKENI. V gave up 4 bases and J gave up 3 bases; unmatched junction bases: 11. The length of the CDR3 is 16 residues. In DNA, the CDR3 is TGTGCCAGCTCACTCTCACGGGAGGGAGTCCGCTACGAGCAGTACTTC. Translation: CASSLSREGVRYEQYF. The full variable domain, rest sourced from reference TRBV18 and TRBJ2-7, is NAGVMQNPRHLVRRRGQEARLRCSPMKGHSHVYWYRQLPEEGLKFMVYLQKENIIDESGMPKERFSAEFPKEGPSILRIQQVVRGDSAAYFCASSLSREGVRYEQYFGPGTRLTVT.

This clonotype was found a few times. The V and J genes are TRBV7-6 and TRBJ2-7; either TRBD1 or TRBD2 may fit D (5 bases each). Germline V gene lookup returns CDR1 SGHVS and CDR2 FNYEAQ. Trimming removed 1 base at V and 7 bases at J, with 23 bases between. This CDR3 contains 17 residues. CDR3 sequence (DNA): TGTGCCAGCAGCTTAGGCACAGGTACGGCCGGGGTGGGAGAGCAGTACTTC. Its translation is CASSLGTGTAGVGEQYF.

The sample holds many counts of this clonotype. The chain couples TRBV12-3 or TRBV12-4 to TRBJ1-1; 8 bases are a match to TRBD1. This CDR3 has 13 amino acids. V shed 6 bases and J 4 bases; nucleotides not matched to a gene: 4. The CDR3 DNA sequence: TGTGCCAGCAGAAAACAGGGGGGCACTGAAGCTTTCTTT. Translation: CASRKQGGTEAFF.

There are a few counts of this clonotype. The genes are TRBV7-2 and TRBJ1-6; TRBD1 is a possible D gene (6 bases). V was trimmed by 5 bases and J by 9 bases, leaving 17 bases between them. CDR1 and CDR2 from the germline V gene are SGHTA and FQGNSA. CDR3 length equals 15 residues. The CDR3 loop is CASSPGEAGSSPLHF. In DNA, the CDR3 is TGTGCCAGCAGCCCAGGGGAGGCAGGAAGTTCACCCCTCCACTTT. The complete variable domain, with remaining parts taken from reference TRBV7-2 and TRBJ1-6, reads GAGVSQSPSNKVTEKGKDVELRCDPISGHTALYWYRQSLGQGLEFLIYFQGNSAPDKSGLPSDRFSAERTGGSVSTLTIQRTQQEDSAVYLCASSPGEAGSSPLHFGNGTRLTVT.

This clonotype came up many times. The chain couples TRBV28 to TRBJ2-3, with TRBD2 matching over 11 bases. Germline V CDR1 and CDR2: MDHEN, SYDVKM. The CDR3 has 18 amino acids. V trimming: 4 bases; J trimming: 2 bases; junction bases outside the gene matches: 11. The CDR3 protein is CASSSPGSGRGNTDTQYF. The CDR3 region has the DNA TGTGCCAGCAGTTCGCCAGGTAGCGGGAGGGGGAACACAGATACGCAGTATTTT.

There are many counts of this clonotype. The genes are TRBV4-3 and TRBJ2-1; D ambiguous. This CDR3 contains 15 residues. V lost 0 bases, J lost 9 bases, and 15 bases lay in between. Germline assignment: CDR1 LGHNA and CDR2 YSLEER. The CDR3 protein is CASSQERARKAEQFF. The CDR3, as DNA: TGCGCCAGCAGCCAAGAACGGGCTAGGAAAGCTGAGCAGTTCTTC.

CDR3 nucleotide sequence: TGTGCCAGCAGCTTAGGGGGACAGGGCTATAATTCACCCCTCCACTTT. Translated: CASSLGGQGYNSPLHF. V and J are TRBV7-2 and TRBJ1-6; 9 positions agree with TRBD1. The trim removed 1 base at V and 3 bases at J, leaving 1 base unmatched. The germline gives CDR1 SGHTA, CDR2 FQGNSA. This CDR3 spans 16 amino acids.

This clonotype was seen ten or more times. The J gene is TRBJ2-3, the V gene TRBV19; possibly TRBD1 for D (6 bases). The CDR3 spans 16 residues. Per germline, CDR1 LNHDA and CDR2 SQIVND (reference sequence). Trimming left V 5 bases short and J 2 bases short, with 17 bases between. As DNA, the CDR3 is TGTGCCAGTAGTCATAGAACAGGGCACTACACAGATACGCAGTATTTT. Its translation: CASSHRTGHYTDTQYF.

This clonotype showed up many times. The chain carries TRBV29-1 and TRBJ2-1; D remains unclear. CDR1 and CDR2 (germline): SQVTM, ANQGSEA. This CDR3 has 13 residues. CDR3 sequence reads: CRGHDSAPIGCFF. The CDR3 region has the DNA TGCAGAGGTCATGACTCCGCCCCGATAGGTTGTTTCTTC.

This clonotype has just a few counts. The V gene is TRBV6-2 or TRBV6-3, the J gene TRBJ2-1; D remains unclear. The germline V gene has CDR1 MNHEY and CDR2 SVGEGT. Trimming stripped 6 bases from V and 13 bases from J, with 13 bases between. This CDR3 region has 11 residues. The CDR3 DNA follows: TGTGCCAGCAGAGACTTAGGTGTACAGTTCTTC. It translates to CASRDLGVQFF.

This clonotype was counted ten times or more. The chain employs TRBV29-1 and TRBJ2-7, with D tentatively TRBD1 or TRBD2 (7 bases each). V lost 8 bases to trimming and J lost 5 bases, with 22 bases between them. The germline V gene has CDR1 SQVTM and CDR2 ANQGSEA. This CDR3 contains 14 residues. The CDR3 sequence is CSTPGGRGHNEQYF. The CDR3 nucleotides are TGCAGCACCCCCGGGGGGAGGGGGCATAACGAGCAGTACTTC.

This clonotype was seen only once. The chain combines TRBV30 with TRBJ1-5; 8 bases are shared with TRBD1. V shed 0 bases, J shed 1 base, and the junction held 11 bases outside the gene matches. The germline CDR1 and CDR2 sequences are GTSNPN and SVGIG (reference sequence). The CDR3 has 18 residues. CDR3 loop: CAWSVGQGKGMSNQPQHF. The CDR3 DNA sequence: TGTGCCTGGAGTGTTGGACAGGGTAAGGGGATGAGCAATCAGCCCCAGCATTTT.

This clonotype was seen repeatedly, ten times or more. The genes are TRBV29-1 and TRBJ2-1; 8 nucleotides agree with TRBD2. Germline trimming cut 8 bases from V and 3 bases from J; bases unmatched to any gene: 6. CDR1 is SQVTM, CDR2 ANQGSEA, per germline. The CDR3 covers 13 residues. The CDR3 reads CSLKRELYNEQFF. CDR3 bases: TGCAGCCTCAAGCGGGAGCTCTACAATGAGCAGTTCTTC.

This clonotype was recorded many times. The chain joins TRBV20-1 to TRBJ2-3; D unclear. Trimming removed 0 bases from V and 5 bases from J, with 12 bases in between. Looked up from germline, CDR1 is DFQATT and CDR2 is SNEGSKA (reference sequence). The CDR3 covers 14 residues. CDR3 region: CSARDSGSVDTQYF. The CDR3 bases are TGCAGTGCTAGAGATAGTGGGTCAGTAGATACGCAGTATTTT.

This clonotype was recorded at least ten times. This chain links TRBV4-3 with TRBJ2-7; 11 bases line up with TRBD2. The CDR3 runs 14 residues. The germline V gene encodes CDR1 LGHNA and CDR2 YSLEER. V lost 8 bases, J lost 3 bases, and 6 bases stayed unmatched. In nucleotides, the CDR3 is TGCGCCAGCGCTCCCGGGACTAGCGGCTACGAGCAGTACTTC. It is translated as CASAPGTSGYEQYF.